This T cell receptor (beta chain) was identified in a study of CD8+CD57+ T cells in acquired aplastic anemia. Study information: Mean yield of DNA from sorted CD4+ and CD8+ cells was 2.5 to 4 ug.

CDR3 and TCR beta VDJ profiling relied on genomic DNA as the template. TCRdb analysed the reads with MiXCR anew, one entry per CDR3 protein. The top ten clones hold approximately 8.2% of a sample with 250,000 to 350,000 distinct CDR3 sequences, 55% to 60% of them seen once. Material: sorted CD4+, CD8+, or CD8+CD57+ T cells (not recorded which) from PBMCs. The origin of this receptor is a human donor with severe aplastic anemia or a healthy control (not recorded which).

The CDR3 region has the DNA TGCAGTGCCACCGGGACACTACTCTCCTACGAGCAGTACTTC. It specifies CSATGTLLSYEQYF. The chain uses TRBV20-1 and TRBJ2-7; possible D gene TRBD1, 6 bases. Trimming removed 6 bases from V and 0 bases from J, with 15 bases in between. The CDR3 extends over 14 amino acids. Per germline, CDR1 DFQATT and CDR2 SNEGSKA (reference sequence).